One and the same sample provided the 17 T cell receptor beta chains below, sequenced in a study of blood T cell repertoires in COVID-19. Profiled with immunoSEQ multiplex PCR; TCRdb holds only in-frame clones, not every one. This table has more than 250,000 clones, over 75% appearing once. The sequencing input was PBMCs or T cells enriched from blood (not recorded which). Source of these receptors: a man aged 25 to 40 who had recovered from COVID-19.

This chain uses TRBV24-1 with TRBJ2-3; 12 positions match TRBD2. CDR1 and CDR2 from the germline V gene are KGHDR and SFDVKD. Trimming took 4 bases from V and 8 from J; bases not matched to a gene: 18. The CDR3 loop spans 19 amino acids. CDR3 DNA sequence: TGTGCCACCAGTGACCGACCTGTGAATTCTAGCGGGGGGGCCGTTACGCAGTATTTT. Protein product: CATSDRPVNSSGGAVTQYF.

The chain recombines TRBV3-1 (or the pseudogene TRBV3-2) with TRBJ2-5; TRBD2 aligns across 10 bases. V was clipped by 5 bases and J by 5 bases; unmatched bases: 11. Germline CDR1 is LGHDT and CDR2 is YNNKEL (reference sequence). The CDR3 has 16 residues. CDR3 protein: CASSELLAGLFETQYF. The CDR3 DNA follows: TGTGCCAGCAGCGAACTACTAGCGGGGTTGTTTGAGACCCAGTACTTC.

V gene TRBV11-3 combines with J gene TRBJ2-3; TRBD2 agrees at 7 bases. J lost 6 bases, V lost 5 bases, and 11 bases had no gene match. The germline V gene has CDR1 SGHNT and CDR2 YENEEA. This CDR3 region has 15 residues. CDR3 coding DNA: TGTGCCAGCAGCCAGGGACTACCCGGGATGGATACGCAGTATTTT. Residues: CASSQGLPGMDTQYF.

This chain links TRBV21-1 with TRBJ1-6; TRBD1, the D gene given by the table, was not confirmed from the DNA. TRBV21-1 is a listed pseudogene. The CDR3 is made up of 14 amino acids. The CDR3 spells CASPDDRDNSPLHF. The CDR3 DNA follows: TGTGCCAGTCCCGACGACAGGGATAATTCACCCCTCCACTTT.

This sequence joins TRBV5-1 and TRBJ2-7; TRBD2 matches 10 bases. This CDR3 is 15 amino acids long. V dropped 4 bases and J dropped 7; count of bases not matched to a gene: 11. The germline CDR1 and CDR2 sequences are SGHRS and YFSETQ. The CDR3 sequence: CASSPPLAGASEQYF. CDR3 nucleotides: TGCGCCAGCAGCCCGCCTCTAGCGGGGGCCTCTGAGCAGTACTTC. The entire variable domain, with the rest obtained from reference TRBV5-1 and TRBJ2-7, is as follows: KAGVTQTPRYLIKTRGQQVTLSCSPISGHRSVSWYQQTPGQGLQFLFEYFSETQRNKGNFPGRFSGRQFSNSRSEMNVSTLELGDSALYLCASSPPLAGASEQYFGPGTRLTVT.

Here the CDR3 reads CASSQGDSLIGAEAFF. The CDR3 nucleotides are TGTGCCAGCAGCCAAGGGGACAGTCTCATAGGGGCTGAAGCTTTCTTT. This sequence joins TRBV3-1 (or the pseudogene TRBV3-2) and TRBJ1-1, with TRBD1 matching 7 bases. With 1 base clipped from V and 6 bases from J, the junction kept 11 bases outside the gene matches. The CDR3 has 16 residues. Germline V CDR1 and CDR2: LGHDT, YNNKEL (reference sequence).

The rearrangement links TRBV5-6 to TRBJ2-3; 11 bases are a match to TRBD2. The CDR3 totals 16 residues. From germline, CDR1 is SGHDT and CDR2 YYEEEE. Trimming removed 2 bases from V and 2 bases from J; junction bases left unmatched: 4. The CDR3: CASSFVLAGDTDTQYF. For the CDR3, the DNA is TGTGCCAGCAGCTTCGTACTAGCGGGGGACACAGATACGCAGTATTTT.

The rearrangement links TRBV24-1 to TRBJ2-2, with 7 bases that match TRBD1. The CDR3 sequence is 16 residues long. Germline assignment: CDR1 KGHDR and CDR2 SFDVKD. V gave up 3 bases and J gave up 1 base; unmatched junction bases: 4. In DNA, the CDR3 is TGTGCCACCAGTGATGCTCGGACAGGGAACACCGGGGAGCTGTTTTTT. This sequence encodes CATSDARTGNTGELFF.

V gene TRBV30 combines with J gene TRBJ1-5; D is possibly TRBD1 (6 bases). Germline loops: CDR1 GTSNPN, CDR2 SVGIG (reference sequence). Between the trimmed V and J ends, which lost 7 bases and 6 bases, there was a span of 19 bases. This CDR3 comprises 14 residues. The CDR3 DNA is TGTGCCTTGGGCGGCTCACAGGGTAGTCAGCCCCAGCATTTT. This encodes CALGGSQGSQPQHF.

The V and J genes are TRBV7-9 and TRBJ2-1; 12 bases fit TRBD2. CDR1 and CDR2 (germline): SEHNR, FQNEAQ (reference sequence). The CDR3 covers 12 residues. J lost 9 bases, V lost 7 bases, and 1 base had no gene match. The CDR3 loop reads CASTSGGAEQFF. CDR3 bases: TGTGCCAGCACTAGCGGGGGGGCTGAGCAGTTCTTC.

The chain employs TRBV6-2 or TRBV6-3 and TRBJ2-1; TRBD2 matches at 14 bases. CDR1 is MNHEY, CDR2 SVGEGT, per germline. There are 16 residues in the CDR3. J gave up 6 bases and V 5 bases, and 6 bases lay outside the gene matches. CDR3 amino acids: CASSLRLAGGPNEQFF. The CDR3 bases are TGTGCCAGCAGTCTCAGACTAGCGGGGGGGCCCAATGAGCAGTTCTTC.

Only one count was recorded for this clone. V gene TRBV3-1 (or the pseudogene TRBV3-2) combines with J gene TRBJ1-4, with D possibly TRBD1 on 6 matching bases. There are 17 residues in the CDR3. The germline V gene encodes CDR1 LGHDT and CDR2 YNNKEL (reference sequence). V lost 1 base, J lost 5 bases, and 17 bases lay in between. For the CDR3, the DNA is TGTGCCAGCAGCCAAGCTCCACAGGGAACCCTAAATGAAAAACTGTTTTTT. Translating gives CASSQAPQGTLNEKLFF.

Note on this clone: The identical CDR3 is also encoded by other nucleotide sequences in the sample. CDR3 nucleotide sequence: TGTGCCAGTAGTAAACAGGGATCAGAGACCCAGTACTTC. It specifies CASSKQGSETQYF. The rearrangement joins TRBV19 to TRBJ2-5; weak D call: TRBD1 (6 bases). Trimming left V 4 bases short and J 4 bases short, with 10 bases between. The CDR3 is made up of 13 amino acids. In germline, CDR1 is LNHDA, CDR2 SQIVND (reference sequence).

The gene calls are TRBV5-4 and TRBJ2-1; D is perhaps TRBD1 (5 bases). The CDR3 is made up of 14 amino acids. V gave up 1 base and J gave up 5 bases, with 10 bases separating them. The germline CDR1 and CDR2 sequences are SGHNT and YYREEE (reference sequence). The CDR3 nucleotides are TGTGCCAGCAGCTTGTATGCAGGGCACAATGAGCAGTTCTTC. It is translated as CASSLYAGHNEQFF.

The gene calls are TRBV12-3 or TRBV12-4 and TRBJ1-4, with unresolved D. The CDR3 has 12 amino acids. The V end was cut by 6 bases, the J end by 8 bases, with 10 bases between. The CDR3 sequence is CASSRGFEKLFF. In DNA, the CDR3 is TGTGCCAGCAGCCGAGGGTTCGAAAAACTGTTTTTT.

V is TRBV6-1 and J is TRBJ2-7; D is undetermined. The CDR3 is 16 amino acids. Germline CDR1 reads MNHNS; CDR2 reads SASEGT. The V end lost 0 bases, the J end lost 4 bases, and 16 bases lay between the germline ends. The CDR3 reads CASSEAHRTRLYEQYF. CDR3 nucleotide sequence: TGTGCCAGCAGTGAAGCGCATAGAACGCGATTGTACGAGCAGTACTTC.

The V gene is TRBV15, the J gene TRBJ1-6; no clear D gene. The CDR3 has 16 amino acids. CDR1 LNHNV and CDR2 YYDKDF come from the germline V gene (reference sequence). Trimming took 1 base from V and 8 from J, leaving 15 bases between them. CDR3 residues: CATSRGFGNEDSPLHF. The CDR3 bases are TGTGCCACCAGCAGAGGATTCGGGAATGAGGATTCACCCCTCCACTTT.